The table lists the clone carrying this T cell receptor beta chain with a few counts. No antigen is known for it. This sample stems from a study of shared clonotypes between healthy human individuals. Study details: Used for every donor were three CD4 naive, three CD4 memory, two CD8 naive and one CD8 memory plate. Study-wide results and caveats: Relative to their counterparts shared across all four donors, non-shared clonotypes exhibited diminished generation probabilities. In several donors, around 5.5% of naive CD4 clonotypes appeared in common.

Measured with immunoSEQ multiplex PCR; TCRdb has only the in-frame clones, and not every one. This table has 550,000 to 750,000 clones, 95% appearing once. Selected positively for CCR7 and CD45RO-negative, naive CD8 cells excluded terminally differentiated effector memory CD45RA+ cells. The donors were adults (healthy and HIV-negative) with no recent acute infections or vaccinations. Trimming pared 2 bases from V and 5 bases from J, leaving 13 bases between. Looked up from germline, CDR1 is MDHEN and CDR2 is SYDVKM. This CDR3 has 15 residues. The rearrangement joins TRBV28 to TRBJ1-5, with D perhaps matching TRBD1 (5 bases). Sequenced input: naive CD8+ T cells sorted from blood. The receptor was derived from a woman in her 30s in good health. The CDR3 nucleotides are TGTGCCAGCAGTTTACCTCCAGGGAGCTATCAGCCCCAGCATTTT. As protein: CASSLPPGSYQPQHF.